The source of this TCR beta chain is a study of graft-versus-host responses after intestinal transplantation. On the study more broadly: Each recipient received anti-thymocyte globulin induction, then tacrolimus and steroids for 3 to 4 years.

Concerning this clone itself: The target antigen is unknown.

Notes on the study in general: GvH clones were identified in recipient marrow, with some first appearing in ileum or blood.

V trimming: 7 bases; J trimming: 9 bases; junction bases outside the gene matches: 14. In germline, CDR1 is LNHDA, CDR2 SQIVND (reference sequence). The CDR3 is made up of 14 amino acids. Only in-frame clones appear in the TCRdb table, and some are missing; sequencing was by immunoSEQ multiplex PCR. The sample contains 100,000 to 130,000 clones, roughly 90% of which appear only once. This rearrangement joins TRBV19 to TRBJ1-2; 7 nucleotides match TRBD1. The TCR was taken from a human donor who was the organ donor for an intestinal transplant. The source was unstimulated CD4+ T cells sorted from spleen or lymph node cells, collected before transplant. This chain's CDR3 is CASTRGDSFVSYTF. CDR3 sequence (DNA): TGTGCCAGTACCAGGGGGGACAGCTTCGTTAGCTACACCTTC.